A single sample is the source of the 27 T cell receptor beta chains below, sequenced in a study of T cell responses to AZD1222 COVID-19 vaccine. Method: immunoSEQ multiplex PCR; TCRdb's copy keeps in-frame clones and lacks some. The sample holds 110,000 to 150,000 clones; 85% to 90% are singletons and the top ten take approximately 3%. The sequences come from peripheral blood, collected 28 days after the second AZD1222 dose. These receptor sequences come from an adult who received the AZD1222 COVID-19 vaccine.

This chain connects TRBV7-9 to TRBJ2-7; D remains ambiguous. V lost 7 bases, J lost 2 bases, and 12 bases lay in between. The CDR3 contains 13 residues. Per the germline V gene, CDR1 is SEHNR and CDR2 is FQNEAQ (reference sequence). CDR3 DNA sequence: TGTGCCAGCACCGTGGGGTGGCCCTACGAGCAGTACTTC. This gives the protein CASTVGWPYEQYF.

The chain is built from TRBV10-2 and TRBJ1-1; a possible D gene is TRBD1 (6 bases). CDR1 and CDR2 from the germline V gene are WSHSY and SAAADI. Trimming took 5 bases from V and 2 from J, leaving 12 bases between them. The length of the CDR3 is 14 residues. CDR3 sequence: CASSFQGSNTEAFF. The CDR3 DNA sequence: TGCGCCAGCAGTTTTCAGGGGTCCAACACTGAAGCTTTCTTT.

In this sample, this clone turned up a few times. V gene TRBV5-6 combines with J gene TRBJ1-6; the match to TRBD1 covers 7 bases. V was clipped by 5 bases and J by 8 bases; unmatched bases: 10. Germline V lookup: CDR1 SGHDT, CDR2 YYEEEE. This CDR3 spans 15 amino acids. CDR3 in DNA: TGTGCCAGCAGGCCAGGACAGGTATACGATTCACCCCTCCACTTT. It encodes CASRPGQVYDSPLHF.

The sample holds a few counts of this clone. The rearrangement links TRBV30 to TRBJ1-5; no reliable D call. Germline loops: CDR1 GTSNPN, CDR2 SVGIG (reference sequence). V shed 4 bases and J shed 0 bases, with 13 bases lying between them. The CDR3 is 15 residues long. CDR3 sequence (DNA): TGTGCCTGGAAGTCCGGGGTGAATAGCAATCAGCCCCAGCATTTT. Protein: CAWKSGVNSNQPQHF.

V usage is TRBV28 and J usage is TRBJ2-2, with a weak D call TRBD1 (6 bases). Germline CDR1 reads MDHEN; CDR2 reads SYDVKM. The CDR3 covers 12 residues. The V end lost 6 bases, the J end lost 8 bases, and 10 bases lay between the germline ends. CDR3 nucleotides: TGTGCCAGCAGATACAGGGTTGGGGAGCTGTTTTTT. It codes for CASRYRVGELFF.

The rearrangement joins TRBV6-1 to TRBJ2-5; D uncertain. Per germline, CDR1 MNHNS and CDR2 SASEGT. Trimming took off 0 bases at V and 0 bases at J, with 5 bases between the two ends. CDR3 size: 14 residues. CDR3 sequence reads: CASSEAGYQETQYF. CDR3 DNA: TGTGCCAGCAGTGAAGCTGGGTACCAAGAGACCCAGTACTTC.

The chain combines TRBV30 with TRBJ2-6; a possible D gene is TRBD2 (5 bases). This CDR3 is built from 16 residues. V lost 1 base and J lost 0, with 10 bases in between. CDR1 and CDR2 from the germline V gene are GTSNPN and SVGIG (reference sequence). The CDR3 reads CAWSGGLVSGANVLTF. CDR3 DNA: TGTGCCTGGAGTGGAGGGCTGGTCTCTGGGGCCAACGTCCTGACTTTC. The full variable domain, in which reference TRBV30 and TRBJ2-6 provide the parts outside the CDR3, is SQTIHQWPATLVQPVGSPLSLECTVEGTSNPNLYWYRQAAGRGLQLLFYSVGIGQISSEVPQNLSASRPQDRQFILSSKKLLLSDSGFYLCAWSGGLVSGANVLTFGAGSRLTVL.

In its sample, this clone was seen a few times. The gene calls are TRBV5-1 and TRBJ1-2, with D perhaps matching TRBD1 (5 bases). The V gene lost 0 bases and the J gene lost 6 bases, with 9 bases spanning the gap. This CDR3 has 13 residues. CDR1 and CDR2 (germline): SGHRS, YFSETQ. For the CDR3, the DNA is TGCGCCAGCAGCTTGGCCGGGACGAATGGCTACACCTTC. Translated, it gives CASSLAGTNGYTF.

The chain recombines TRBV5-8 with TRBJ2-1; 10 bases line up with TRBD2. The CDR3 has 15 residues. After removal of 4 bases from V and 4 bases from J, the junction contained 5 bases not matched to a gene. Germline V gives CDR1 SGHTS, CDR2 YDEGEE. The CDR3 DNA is TGTGCCAGCAGCCTTAGCGGGAGGATTTACAATGAGCAGTTCTTC. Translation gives CASSLSGRIYNEQFF.

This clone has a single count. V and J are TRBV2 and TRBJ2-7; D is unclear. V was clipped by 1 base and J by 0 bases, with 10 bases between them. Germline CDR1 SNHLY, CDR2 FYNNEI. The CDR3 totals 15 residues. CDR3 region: CASSEVVLGSYEQYF. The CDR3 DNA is TGTGCCAGCAGTGAAGTGGTCCTCGGCTCCTACGAGCAGTACTTC.

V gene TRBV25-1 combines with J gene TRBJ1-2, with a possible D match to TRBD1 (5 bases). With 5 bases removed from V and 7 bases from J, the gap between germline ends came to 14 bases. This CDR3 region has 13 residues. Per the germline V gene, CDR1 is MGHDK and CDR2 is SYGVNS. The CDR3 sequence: CASSPGAPFGYTF. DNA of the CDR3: TGTGCCAGCAGTCCCGGGGCCCCCTTTGGCTACACCTTC.

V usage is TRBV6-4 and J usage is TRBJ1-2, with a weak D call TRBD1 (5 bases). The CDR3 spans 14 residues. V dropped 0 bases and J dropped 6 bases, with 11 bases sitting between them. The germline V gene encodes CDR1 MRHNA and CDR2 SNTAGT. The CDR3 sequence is CASSDSGGEDGYTF. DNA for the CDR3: TGTGCCAGCAGTGACTCTGGGGGAGAGGATGGCTACACCTTC.

The CDR3 DNA reads as TGCAGCGGGGGTCGACCGTACGTTCACAATGAGCAGTTCTTC. Amino acid sequence: CSGGRPYVHNEQFF. V and J are TRBV29-1 and TRBJ2-1; D gene ambiguous. This CDR3 has 14 residues. Trimming took 7 bases from V and 5 from J, leaving 18 bases between them. From germline, CDR1 is SQVTM and CDR2 ANQGSEA.

The CDR3 loop is CASSKSGNTGNTIYF. CDR3 bases: TGTGCCAGCAGCAAATCAGGAAATACGGGAAACACCATATATTTT. The chain uses TRBV7-9 and TRBJ1-3; D unclear. The CDR3 consists of 15 residues. The germline CDR1 and CDR2 sequences are SEHNR and FQNEAQ (reference sequence). With 5 bases removed from V and 4 bases from J, the gap between germline ends came to 15 bases.

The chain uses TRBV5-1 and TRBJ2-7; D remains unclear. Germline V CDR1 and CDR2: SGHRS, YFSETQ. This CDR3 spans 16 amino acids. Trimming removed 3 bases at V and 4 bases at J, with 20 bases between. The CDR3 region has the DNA TGCGCCAGCAGCTCCAAATTACAGAGATACCAGTACGAGCAGTACTTC. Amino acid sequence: CASSSKLQRYQYEQYF.

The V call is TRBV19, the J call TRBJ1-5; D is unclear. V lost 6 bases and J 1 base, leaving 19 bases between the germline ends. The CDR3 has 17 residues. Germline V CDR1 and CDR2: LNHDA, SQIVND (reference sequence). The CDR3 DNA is TGTGCCAGTAGATCGTCGGGCCGGCTAGTAAGCAATCAGCCCCAGCATTTT. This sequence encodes CASRSSGRLVSNQPQHF.

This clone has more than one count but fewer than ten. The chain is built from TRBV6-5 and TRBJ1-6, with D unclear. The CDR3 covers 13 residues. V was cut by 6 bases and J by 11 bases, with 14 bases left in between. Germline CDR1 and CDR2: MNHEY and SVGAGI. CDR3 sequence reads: CASRLETRAPLHF. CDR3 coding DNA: TGTGCCAGCAGGCTGGAAACTCGGGCACCCCTCCACTTT.

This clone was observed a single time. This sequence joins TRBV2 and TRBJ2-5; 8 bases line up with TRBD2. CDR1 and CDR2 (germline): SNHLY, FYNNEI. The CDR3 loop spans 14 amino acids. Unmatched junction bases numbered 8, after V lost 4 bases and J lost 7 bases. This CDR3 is CASSVWRGAGTQYF. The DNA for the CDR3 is TGTGCCAGCAGTGTCTGGCGGGGGGCGGGGACCCAGTACTTC.

The CDR3, as DNA: TGTGCCAGCAGACCCCTGTTTAGCCGGCTCGCCTACGAGCAGTACTTC. Translated: CASRPLFSRLAYEQYF. J is TRBJ2-7 and V is TRBV28, with unresolved D. The V end was cut by 6 bases, the J end by 2 bases, with 20 bases between. CDR3 length: 16 residues. CDR1 is MDHEN and CDR2 is SYDVKM in the germline V gene. Drawing the rest from reference TRBV28 and TRBJ2-7, the complete variable domain is DVKVTQSSRYLVKRTGEKVFLECVQDMDHENMFWYRQDPGLGLRLIYFSYDVKMKEKGDIPEGYSVSREKKERFSLILESASTNQTSMYLCASRPLFSRLAYEQYFGPGTRLTVT.

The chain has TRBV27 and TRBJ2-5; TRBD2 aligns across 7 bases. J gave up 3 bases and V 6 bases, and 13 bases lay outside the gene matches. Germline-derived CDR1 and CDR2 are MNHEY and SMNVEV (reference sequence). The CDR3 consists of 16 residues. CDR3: CASRRYTGEGEETQYF. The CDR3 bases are TGTGCCAGCAGGCGATATACGGGGGAGGGAGAAGAGACCCAGTACTTC.

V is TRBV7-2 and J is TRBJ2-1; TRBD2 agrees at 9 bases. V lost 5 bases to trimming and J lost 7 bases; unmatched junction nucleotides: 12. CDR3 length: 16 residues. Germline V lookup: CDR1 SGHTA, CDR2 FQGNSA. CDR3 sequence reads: CASSIPLAGGRNEQFF. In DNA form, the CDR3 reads TGTGCCAGCAGCATACCCCTGGCGGGGGGGCGAAATGAGCAGTTCTTC.

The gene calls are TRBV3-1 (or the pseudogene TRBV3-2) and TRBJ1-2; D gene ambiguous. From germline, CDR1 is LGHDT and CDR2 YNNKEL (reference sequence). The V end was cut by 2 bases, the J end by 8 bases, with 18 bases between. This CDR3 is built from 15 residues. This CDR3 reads CASSQNNVELEGYTF. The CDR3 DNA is TGTGCCAGCAGCCAAAACAACGTAGAACTTGAGGGCTACACCTTC.

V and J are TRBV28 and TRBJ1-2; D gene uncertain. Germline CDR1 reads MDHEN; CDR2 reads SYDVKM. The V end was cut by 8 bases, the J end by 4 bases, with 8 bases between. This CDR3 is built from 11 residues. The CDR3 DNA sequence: TGTGCCAGCGTAAAGAGCTATGGCTACACCTTC. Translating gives CASVKSYGYTF.

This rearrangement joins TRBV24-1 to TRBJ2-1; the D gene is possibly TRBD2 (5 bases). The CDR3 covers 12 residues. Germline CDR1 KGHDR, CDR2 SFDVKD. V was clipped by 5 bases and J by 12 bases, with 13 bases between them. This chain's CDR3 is CATSVWGETQFF. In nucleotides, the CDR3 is TGTGCCACCAGTGTATGGGGAGAAACGCAGTTCTTC.

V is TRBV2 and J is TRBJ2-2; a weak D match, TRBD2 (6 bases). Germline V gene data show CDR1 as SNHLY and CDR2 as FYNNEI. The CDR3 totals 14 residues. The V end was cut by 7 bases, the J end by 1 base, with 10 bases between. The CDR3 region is CASMGLMNTGELFF. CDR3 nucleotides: TGTGCCAGCATGGGACTGATGAACACCGGGGAGCTGTTTTTT.

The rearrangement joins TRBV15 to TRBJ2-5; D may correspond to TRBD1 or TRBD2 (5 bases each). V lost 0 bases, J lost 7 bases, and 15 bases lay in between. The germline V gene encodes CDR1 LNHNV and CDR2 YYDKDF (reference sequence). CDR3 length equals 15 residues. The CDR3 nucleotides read TGTGCCACCAGCAGAGATAGGGGTCAGAGGGGGACCCAGTACTTC. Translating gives CATSRDRGQRGTQYF.

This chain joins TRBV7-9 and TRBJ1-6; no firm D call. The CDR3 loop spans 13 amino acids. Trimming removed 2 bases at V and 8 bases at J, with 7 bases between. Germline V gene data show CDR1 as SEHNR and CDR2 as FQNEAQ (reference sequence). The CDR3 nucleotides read TGTGCCAGCAGCTTATCTCGAGATTCACCCCTCCACTTT. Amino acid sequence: CASSLSRDSPLHF.